These T cell receptor beta chains were read from a single sample in a study of blood T cell repertoires in COVID-19. The table came from immunoSEQ multiplex PCR; TCRdb's copy has only in-frame clones and leaves some out. This sample has tens of thousands of clones, with around 87% found just once. Sample: peripheral blood. The receptor set was obtained from a woman in her fifties or sixties with acute or convalescent COVID-19. Both conserved end residues are part of each CDR3. A D gene is named only where the DNA matches it firmly. Size is omitted from some rows. Given values are once, few, many or a class for expanded clones.

DNA	CDR3	D	J	size	V
TGTGCCAGCAGCCAAGGGCCGCCGGGACAGGGAGGAACAGATACGCAGTATTTT	CASSQGPPGQGGTDTQYF	TRBD1	TRBJ2-3	-	TRBV3-1/TRBV3-2
TGCGCCAGCAGCCAAGCGGGCAGCCAGGGAGGAAACACCATATATTTT	CASSQAGSQGGNTIYF	-	TRBJ1-3	-	TRBV4-1
TGTGCCAGCAGTTACTCGCAGGGCACAGATACGCAGTATTTT	CASSYSQGTDTQYF	-	TRBJ2-3	-	TRBV6-5
TGTGCCAGCAGTTCGGGACAGAACTATGGCTACACCTTC	CASSSGQNYGYTF	TRBD1	TRBJ1-2	few	TRBV6-2/TRBV6-3
TGTGCCAGCAGCCCTTCCTACCAAGAGACCCAGTACTTC	CASSPSYQETQYF	-	TRBJ2-5	-	TRBV7-2
TGTGCCAGCAGTTTAGGAGGAGATCAGCCCCAGCATTTT	CASSLGGDQPQHF	-	TRBJ1-5	-	TRBV12-3/TRBV12-4
TGTGCCAGCAGCTTACAGGGGGCTGGATCTGGCTACACCTTC	CASSLQGAGSGYTF	TRBD1	TRBJ1-2	-	TRBV13
TGCGCCAGCAGATCAGGGTCGGGCTATGGCTACACCTTC	CASRSGSGYGYTF	-	TRBJ1-2	-	TRBV5-1
TGCGCCAGCAGCTTCTCCGTGGGGCGGAACACTGAAGCTTTCTTT	CASSFSVGRNTEAFF	-	TRBJ1-1	-	TRBV5-1
TGCGCCAGCAGCCAGGGGAGACCGACAGGATACCTCTCAACTAATGAAAAACTGTTTTTT	CASSQGRPTGYLSTNEKLFF	-	TRBJ1-4	-	TRBV5-1
TGTGCCAGCAGTTTAGGACAGGGGCTGGGGAGCTTCTATGGCTACACCTTC	CASSLGQGLGSFYGYTF	TRBD1	TRBJ1-2	-	TRBV27
TGCGCCAGCAGCCAAGTGGGAGGGTTAGAGGGCTATGGCTACACCTTC	CASSQVGGLEGYGYTF	-	TRBJ1-2	-	TRBV4-1
TGTGCCAGCAGACCCGACAGGGCCCGCGCGGGGCCCCAGCATTTT	CASRPDRARAGPQHF	TRBD1	TRBJ1-5	once	TRBV7-8
TGTGCAAGTCGCTTAGCTACCTCCGAAACCGGGACAGGGGGCTATCACGAATATGGCTACACCTTC	CASRLATSETGTGGYHEYGYTF	-	TRBJ1-2	-	TRBV12-2
TGCGCCAGCAGCTTGGTGGAGGGAGGAGGCTACACCTTC	CASSLVEGGGYTF	-	TRBJ1-2	few	TRBV5-1
TGCGCCAGCAGCCAAGGGACAGGTAGCAATCAGCCCCAGCATTTT	CASSQGTGSNQPQHF	TRBD1	TRBJ1-5	once	TRBV4-1
TGTGCCAGCAGTGGCGGCTTTTGGGGGGTCGGAAACACCATATATTTT	CASSGGFWGVGNTIYF	-	TRBJ1-3	-	TRBV6-1
TGTGCCAGCCGGAGCAGCAGCAATCAGCCCCAGCATTTT	CASRSSSNQPQHF	-	TRBJ1-5	-	TRBV6-5
TGTGCCAGTACCAGGACAGGGTCCACCGGGGAGCTGTTTTTT	CASTRTGSTGELFF	TRBD1	TRBJ2-2	-	TRBV19
TGTGCCAGCAGCTTAGTCCAAGACAGTGGCTACACCTTC	CASSLVQDSGYTF	-	TRBJ1-2	-	TRBV7-9
TGCGCCAGCAGCCAAGAACGGGGTGGGACCCAGTACTTC	CASSQERGGTQYF	-	TRBJ2-5	-	TRBV4-3
TGTGCCAGTAGTATCTGGGCGGGAGGGCCGTTTGGGGAGACCCAGTACTTC	CASSIWAGGPFGETQYF	TRBD2	TRBJ2-5	-	TRBV19
TGTGCCAGCAGCTTATCCCAGTCGAGCGTTCATCAGCCCCAGCATTTT	CASSLSQSSVHQPQHF	-	TRBJ1-5	-	TRBV5-5
TGTGCCAGCAGCTCTCGAGGGGGCTATGGCTACACCTTC	CASSSRGGYGYTF	-	TRBJ1-2	few	TRBV7-9
TGTGCCAGCAGCGCGACTAGCGGGGCCTACAATGAGCAGTTCTTC	CASSATSGAYNEQFF	TRBD2	TRBJ2-1	few	TRBV9
TGTGCCAGCGGGTGGGCTAGCGGGGGGAATGAGCAGTTCTTC	CASGWASGGNEQFF	TRBD2	TRBJ2-1	-	TRBV27
TGTGCCAGCAGCTCGCTCCAGGGGGCGCGGAGCGAAAAACTGTTTTTT	CASSSLQGARSEKLFF	TRBD1	TRBJ1-4	-	TRBV4-2
TGCGCCAGCAGCCAGGCCTCCCCGTTGGAGCCCCAGCATTTT	CASSQASPLEPQHF	-	TRBJ1-5	-	TRBV4-3
TGTGCCAGTAGTCCTACCTTGAATCAGCCCCAGCATTTT	CASSPTLNQPQHF	-	TRBJ1-5	-	TRBV19
TGTGCCAGCAGCCAAGAGGGCCGAAGGGGAAACACCATATATTTT	CASSQEGRRGNTIYF	-	TRBJ1-3	-	TRBV3-1/TRBV3-2
TGTGCCAGCTCACCTCTAGAGGTTAATTCACCCCTCCACTTT	CASSPLEVNSPLHF	-	TRBJ1-6	-	TRBV18
TGCGCCAGCAGCTCACAGGGCGGGGAGCTGTTTTTT	CASSSQGGELFF	-	TRBJ2-2	-	TRBV4-1
TGTGCCAGCAGTCTACCATGGGGGCAGGAGACCCAGTACTTC	CASSLPWGQETQYF	-	TRBJ2-5	-	TRBV28
TGCGCCAGCAGCCAAGATTGGCGACAGGGGGATGAAAAACTGTTTTTT	CASSQDWRQGDEKLFF	TRBD1	TRBJ1-4	many	TRBV4-1
TGTGCCAGCAGCCGGGTCTTGGATTCACCCCTCCACTTT	CASSRVLDSPLHF	-	TRBJ1-6	-	TRBV28
TGTGCCAGCAGCTCCGATTTAGCGGGGGGGCGGAATGAGCAGTTCTTC	CASSSDLAGGRNEQFF	TRBD2	TRBJ2-1	-	TRBV5-4
TGTGCCAGCAGCTCCTGGACAATCGACAATGAGCAGTTCTTC	CASSSWTIDNEQFF	-	TRBJ2-1	-	TRBV7-9
TGTGCCAGCAGCCCCGGACTAGCCTACAATGAGCAGTTCTTC	CASSPGLAYNEQFF	TRBD2	TRBJ2-1	-	TRBV14
TGTGCCGGCCAAGACAGCCCTGGGGGCTACACCTTC	CAGQDSPGGYTF	-	TRBJ1-2	once	TRBV6-5
TGTGCCAGTAGCCGGGCTAGCGGGGGGAACCAAGAGACCCAGTACTTC	CASSRASGGNQETQYF	TRBD2	TRBJ2-5	-	TRBV19
TGTGCCAGCAGCCCTTCCCAAGAGACCCAGTACTTC	CASSPSQETQYF	-	TRBJ2-5	-	TRBV3-1/TRBV3-2